This T cell receptor beta chain is from a study of blood T cell repertoires in COVID-19. Germline V gives CDR1 SGHRS, CDR2 YFSETQ. The CDR3 is 15 residues long. V shed 2 bases, J shed 4 bases, and the junction held 5 bases outside the gene matches. Assay used: immunoSEQ multiplex PCR; TCRdb lists only in-frame clones, some missing. Among 330,000 or so clones listed, about 88% were seen once. J is TRBJ2-1 and V is TRBV5-1; 8 nucleotides align to TRBD2. Sequencing was done on a sample of PBMCs or T cells enriched from blood (not recorded which). The sequence was obtained from a woman aged 25 to 45 who had recovered from COVID-19. This CDR3 is CASSFLAGSYNEQFF. DNA of the CDR3: TGCGCCAGCAGCTTTTTAGCGGGATCATACAATGAGCAGTTCTTC.